Listed below are T cell receptor beta chains from one sample, sequenced in a study of blood T cell repertoires in COVID-19. TCRdb's copy holds only in-frame clones and misses some; the assay was immunoSEQ multiplex PCR. Of 200,000 to 300,000 clones listed, approximately 84% were seen once; the top ten hold about 3%. Specimen: peripheral blood. All receptors come from a woman between 25 and 40 years old who had recovered from COVID-19. The CDR3 runs from the conserved cysteine through the conserved F or W. Each record gives: V gene, J gene, CDR3 length, D gene, clone size, CDR3 protein, CDR3 DNA. A D gene is named only where the DNA matches it firmly. Size is omitted from some rows. Given values are once, few, many or a class for expanded clones.

v_gene: TRBV7-2; j_gene: TRBJ2-1; len: 15; d_gene: NA; abundance: NA; CDR3aa: CASSLTGGSNNEQFF; CDR3nt: TGTGCCAGCAGTTTGACGGGGGGCAGTAACAATGAGCAGTTCTTC
v_gene: TRBV6-5; j_gene: TRBJ2-5; len: 13; d_gene: TRBD1; abundance: once; CDR3aa: CASSPGQQETQYF; CDR3nt: TGTGCCAGCAGCCCGGGACAGCAAGAGACCCAGTACTTC
v_gene: TRBV2; j_gene: TRBJ2-4; len: 14; d_gene: NA; abundance: NA; CDR3aa: CASSTSTGQDIQYF; CDR3nt: TGTGCCAGCAGTACTAGTACGGGACAAGACATTCAGTACTTC
v_gene: TRBV19; j_gene: TRBJ2-3; len: 16; d_gene: TRBD1; abundance: once; CDR3aa: CASQSYRGVHTDTQYF; CDR3nt: TGTGCCAGCCAATCTTACAGGGGTGTTCACACAGATACGCAGTATTTT
v_gene: TRBV7-9; j_gene: TRBJ2-5; len: 16; d_gene: TRBD2; abundance: NA; CDR3aa: CASSLLSGEYQETQYF; CDR3nt: TGTGCCAGCAGCTTACTAAGCGGGGAGTACCAAGAGACCCAGTACTTC
v_gene: TRBV7-2; j_gene: TRBJ1-5; len: 13; d_gene: NA; abundance: NA; CDR3aa: CASSSDYNQPQHF; CDR3nt: TGTGCCAGCAGCTCCGACTATAATCAGCCCCAGCATTTT
v_gene: TRBV3-1/TRBV3-2; j_gene: TRBJ2-1; len: 17; d_gene: NA; abundance: NA; CDR3aa: CASSQNLASTLYNEQFF; CDR3nt: TGTGCCAGCAGCCAAAATCTAGCTAGCACCTTATACAATGAGCAGTTCTTC
v_gene: TRBV6-5; j_gene: TRBJ1-2; len: 16; d_gene: NA; abundance: NA; CDR3aa: CASSYSSGTSNYGYTF; CDR3nt: TGTGCCAGCAGTTACTCTTCCGGGACAAGTAACTATGGCTACACCTTC
v_gene: TRBV7-9; j_gene: TRBJ2-5; len: 14; d_gene: NA; abundance: NA; CDR3aa: CASSQTTVEETQYF; CDR3nt: TGTGCCAGCAGCCAAACTACCGTCGAAGAGACCCAGTACTTC
v_gene: TRBV6-5; j_gene: TRBJ1-6; len: 15; d_gene: NA; abundance: NA; CDR3aa: CASRTWTGQNSPLHF; CDR3nt: TGTGCCAGCAGGACCTGGACCGGACAAAATTCACCCCTCCACTTT
v_gene: TRBV6-2/TRBV6-3; j_gene: TRBJ1-2; len: 14; d_gene: NA; abundance: NA; CDR3aa: CASSYSMGRVGYTF; CDR3nt: TGTGCCAGCAGTTACTCGATGGGCAGGGTTGGCTACACCTTC
v_gene: TRBV18; j_gene: TRBJ1-1; len: 11; d_gene: NA; abundance: NA; CDR3aa: CASNDGTEAFF; CDR3nt: TGTGCCAGCAACGACGGGACTGAAGCTTTCTTT
v_gene: TRBV2; j_gene: TRBJ2-2; len: 15; d_gene: NA; abundance: once; CDR3aa: CASSRARENTGELFF; CDR3nt: TGTGCCAGCAGCCGGGCGAGGGAGAACACCGGGGAGCTGTTTTTT
v_gene: TRBV27; j_gene: TRBJ1-2; len: 14; d_gene: NA; abundance: once; CDR3aa: CASGFGGAGYGYTF; CDR3nt: TGTGCCAGCGGTTTTGGGGGCGCAGGATATGGCTACACCTTC
v_gene: TRBV19; j_gene: TRBJ2-1; len: 17; d_gene: TRBD2; abundance: NA; CDR3aa: CASSIPDLAGGPNEQFF; CDR3nt: TGTGCCAGTAGTATCCCAGACCTAGCGGGGGGTCCCAATGAGCAGTTCTTC
v_gene: TRBV7-9; j_gene: TRBJ2-3; len: 16; d_gene: NA; abundance: NA; CDR3aa: CASSLVGGLGADTQYF; CDR3nt: TGTGCCAGCAGCTTAGTGGGGGGGCTAGGGGCAGATACGCAGTATTTT
v_gene: TRBV2; j_gene: TRBJ2-2; len: 14; d_gene: NA; abundance: once; CDR3aa: CASMRDLNTGELFF; CDR3nt: TGTGCCAGCATGAGGGATCTAAACACCGGGGAGCTGTTTTTT